This T cell receptor beta chain came from a study of beta chain features in type 1 diabetes. The study, taken as a whole, reports: The study found moderately but significantly shorter TCRB CDR3s in all four CD4+ subsets of Type 1 diabetes patients. Still unanswered here is whether HLA type influences TCRB rearrangement.

The CDR3 consists of 16 residues. V was cut by 10 bases and J by 0 bases, with 16 bases left in between. Germline loops: CDR1 SGHAT, CDR2 FQNNGV. Expressed TCRB transcripts were sequenced, since all the RNA that had been isolated was reverse transcribed. The table came from immunoSEQ multiplex PCR; TCRdb's copy has only in-frame clones and leaves some out. This table has under 350,000 clones, 24% appearing once. This clone appeared a few times. Its specificity is unknown. V is TRBV11-2 and J is TRBJ2-6; D is perhaps TRBD1 (5 bases). The sequencing sample was made of naive CD4+ T cells from blood. The clonotype was recovered from a woman younger than 45 with type 1 diabetes. The CDR3 reads CAIGARFASGANVLTF. CDR3 bases: TGTGCCATAGGGGCAAGATTCGCCTCTGGGGCCAACGTCCTGACTTTC.